Below are 18 T cell receptor beta chains sequenced from a single sample in a study of blood T cell repertoires in COVID-19. Only in-frame clones appear in the TCRdb table, and some are missing; sequencing was by immunoSEQ multiplex PCR. The table has hundreds of thousands of clones, roughly 87% seen once. The specimen sequenced was PBMCs or T cells enriched from blood (not recorded which). These receptor sequences come from a woman in her twenties or thirties with acute COVID-19.

This clone was detected only once. The rearrangement joins TRBV29-1 to TRBJ2-7, with 7 nucleotides matching TRBD1. Trimming at V came to 6 bases and at J to 4 bases, leaving 9 bases not matched to a gene. This CDR3 spans 13 amino acids. Germline V gene data show CDR1 as SQVTM and CDR2 as ANQGSEA. For the CDR3, the DNA is TGCAGCGTCCACAGGGGTATCGGGTACGAGCAGTACTTC. It encodes CSVHRGIGYEQYF.

This rearrangement joins TRBV7-2 to TRBJ1-1; perhaps TRBD1 as D (6 bases). V shed 3 bases and J shed 11 bases, with 10 bases lying between them. Per the germline V gene, CDR1 is SGHTA and CDR2 is FQGNSA. The CDR3 sequence is 11 residues long. DNA for the CDR3: TGTGCCAGCAGCTTCGGGACATTTGCTTTCTTT. Translation gives CASSFGTFAFF.

The V gene is TRBV11-1, the J gene TRBJ2-5, with D possibly TRBD1 on 6 matching bases. V lost 4 bases to trimming and J lost 3 bases, with 9 bases between them. The CDR3 length is 13 residues. The germline V gene has CDR1 SGHAT and CDR2 FQDESV (reference sequence). DNA of the CDR3: TGTGCCAGCAGCTCCAACAGGGAAGAGACCCAGTACTTC. Protein product: CASSSNREETQYF.

The chain links TRBV6-5 to TRBJ1-1; D is perhaps TRBD1 (6 bases). CDR3 size: 13 residues. V was trimmed by 6 bases and J by 0 bases, leaving 8 bases between them. Per germline, CDR1 MNHEY and CDR2 SVGAGI. The CDR3 DNA is TGTGCCAGCAGGGACAGCATGAACACTGAAGCTTTCTTT. Protein product: CASRDSMNTEAFF.

The V call is TRBV10-3, the J call TRBJ1-1, with TRBD1 matching over 10 bases. CDR3 length equals 15 residues. The V and J ends lost 6 bases and 5 bases, in that order; junction bases with no gene match: 9. CDR1 ENHRY and CDR2 SYGVKD come from the germline V gene. Written as DNA, the CDR3 is TGTGCCATCAGGGGGGGGACAGGGGAGAATACTGAAGCTTTCTTT. This encodes CAIRGGTGENTEAFF.

V gene TRBV7-2 combines with J gene TRBJ2-7; the match to TRBD2 covers 11 bases. The germline V gene has CDR1 SGHTA and CDR2 FQGNSA. The CDR3 sequence is 15 residues long. With 7 bases clipped from V and 3 bases from J, the junction kept 8 bases outside the gene matches. The CDR3 coding sequence is TGTGCCAGCATCGAGTTTAGCGGGGGGGTCTACGAGCAGTACTTC. Its protein product is CASIEFSGGVYEQYF.

The rearrangement links TRBV19 to TRBJ1-6; D is unresolved. Trimming removed 3 bases at V and 8 bases at J, with 5 bases between. Germline V gene lookup returns CDR1 LNHDA and CDR2 SQIVND (reference sequence). The CDR3 extends over 12 amino acids. In DNA, the CDR3 is TGTGCCAGTAGTATTGAGGATTCACCCCTCCACTTT. As protein: CASSIEDSPLHF. Full variable domain (outside the CDR3, taken from reference TRBV19 and TRBJ1-6): DGGITQSPKYLFRKEGQNVTLSCEQNLNHDAMYWYRQDPGQGLRLIYYSQIVNDFQKGDIAEGYSVSREKKESFPLTVTSAQKNPTAFYLCASSIEDSPLHFGNGTRLTVT.

The chain is built from TRBV7-8 and TRBJ1-5; the D is unclear. V was cut by 5 bases and J by 6 bases, with 8 bases left in between. CDR3 length: 12 residues. The V gene's germline CDR1 is SGHVS and CDR2 FQNEAQ. The CDR3 reads CASSQPGQPQHF. The CDR3 bases are TGTGCCAGCAGCCAACCAGGTCAGCCCCAGCATTTT.

The chain recombines TRBV15 with TRBJ1-4, with 8 bases identical to TRBD1. Trimming removed 0 bases from V and 0 bases from J; junction bases left unmatched: 9. The CDR3 has 19 amino acids. CDR1 is LNHNV and CDR2 is YYDKDF in the germline V gene (reference sequence). This CDR3 is CATSRDATGTGATNEKLFF. CDR3 DNA sequence: TGTGCCACCAGCAGAGATGCGACCGGGACAGGAGCAACTAATGAAAAACTGTTTTTT.

This chain connects TRBV6-5 to TRBJ2-2; TRBD1 matches at 8 bases. Germline-derived CDR1 and CDR2 are MNHEY and SVGAGI. Trimming took 5 bases from V and 7 from J; bases not matched to a gene: 9. The CDR3 runs to 15 residues. CDR3 in amino acids: CASSSAGGGGGELFF. The CDR3 region has the DNA TGTGCCAGCAGTAGCGCAGGGGGCGGTGGCGGGGAGCTGTTTTTT.

The chain carries TRBV6-1 and TRBJ2-5; the D gene is possibly TRBD2 (6 bases). V lost 2 bases to trimming and J lost 1 base, with 14 bases between them. CDR1 and CDR2 (germline): MNHNS, SASEGT. The CDR3 is made up of 16 amino acids. The CDR3 DNA reads TGTGCCAGCAGTGAATTCGGGGGAGGCACCCAAGAGACCCAGTACTTC. Its translation is CASSEFGGGTQETQYF.

This chain's CDR3 is CASSWGPNGWKYGYTF. The CDR3 DNA is TGTGCCAGCAGTTGGGGGCCCAATGGGTGGAAGTATGGCTACACCTTC. The chain combines TRBV27 with TRBJ1-2; D may be TRBD1 (6 bases). V lost 4 bases, J lost 5 bases, and 20 bases lay in between. Germline V gives CDR1 MNHEY, CDR2 SMNVEV (reference sequence). The CDR3 covers 16 residues.

V usage is TRBV5-1 and J usage is TRBJ2-5, with D possibly being TRBD2 (5 bases). Per germline, CDR1 SGHRS and CDR2 YFSETQ. Trimming pared 3 bases from V and 2 bases from J, leaving 8 bases between. The CDR3 totals 13 residues. CDR3 in amino acids: CASSSLAQETQYF. The CDR3 DNA is TGCGCCAGCAGCTCTCTAGCACAAGAGACCCAGTACTTC. Using reference TRBV5-1 and TRBJ2-5 for the parts outside the CDR3, the full variable domain is KAGVTQTPRYLIKTRGQQVTLSCSPISGHRSVSWYQQTPGQGLQFLFEYFSETQRNKGNFPGRFSGRQFSNSRSEMNVSTLELGDSALYLCASSSLAQETQYFGPGTRLLVL.

The chain recombines TRBV28 with TRBJ1-3; TRBD1 aligns across 7 bases. The germline CDR1 and CDR2 sequences are MDHEN and SYDVKM. CDR3 length: 16 residues. V trimming: 7 bases; J trimming: 6 bases; junction bases outside the gene matches: 15. In DNA, the CDR3 is TGTGCCAGCACTACCCAATCAGGGGGGAAGGAAAACACCATATATTTT. Encoded protein: CASTTQSGGKENTIYF.

V usage is TRBV2 and J usage is TRBJ2-2; unclear D gene. Trimming stripped 0 bases from V and 2 bases from J, with 10 bases between. Germline CDR1 reads SNHLY; CDR2 reads FYNNEI. This CDR3 region has 16 residues. CDR3 sequence: CASSEAIAGNTGELFF. CDR3 in DNA: TGTGCCAGCAGTGAAGCAATAGCCGGAAACACCGGGGAGCTGTTTTTT.

This chain connects TRBV5-1 to TRBJ2-1, with D unresolved. The CDR3 sequence is 14 residues long. The V end lost 2 bases, the J end lost 0 bases, and 6 bases lay between the germline ends. Germline values: CDR1 SGHRS, CDR2 YFSETQ. CDR3 nucleotides: TGCGCCAGCAGCTTCAGCGACTCCTACAATGAGCAGTTCTTC. Translation: CASSFSDSYNEQFF.

This chain joins TRBV11-3 and TRBJ2-1, with D possibly matching TRBD2 (5 bases). The germline CDR1 and CDR2 sequences are SGHNT and YENEEA. CDR3 size: 12 residues. V lost 3 bases, J lost 6 bases, and 6 bases lay in between. In DNA form, the CDR3 reads TGTGCCAGCAGCTTGGGAGCCAATGAGCAGTTCTTC. The encoded protein is CASSLGANEQFF.

V and J are TRBV7-9 and TRBJ1-1; no definite D call. The germline V and J ends were trimmed by 2 bases and 10 bases, with 14 bases remaining between them. The V gene's germline CDR1 is SEHNR and CDR2 FQNEAQ (reference sequence). The CDR3 loop spans 13 amino acids. The CDR3 here is CASSLNLRNGAFF. CDR3 nucleotides: TGTGCCAGCAGCTTAAACCTCAGAAATGGAGCTTTCTTT. Based on the CDR3 plus reference TRBV7-9 and TRBJ1-1, the full variable domain is DTGVSQNPRHKITKRGQNVTFRCDPISEHNRLYWYRQTLGQGPEFLTYFQNEAQLEKSRLLSDRFSAERPKGSFSTLEIQRTEQGDSAMYLCASSLNLRNGAFFGQGTRLTVV.